The 27 T cell receptor beta chains reported below all come from one sample, sequenced in a study of CD8+CD57+ T cells in acquired aplastic anemia. Profiles of TCR beta VDJ and CDR3 were generated from a genomic DNA template. TCRdb re-called the reads with MiXCR, one entry per CDR3 protein. Among 400,000 to 500,000 distinct CDR3 sequences listed, just under 70% were seen once. The specimen sequenced was sorted CD4+, CD8+, or CD8+CD57+ T cells (not recorded which) from PBMCs. Source of these receptors: a human donor in good health, serving as a control.

This clonotype was detected only a few times. This chain connects TRBV4-2 to TRBJ2-5; 13 nucleotides agree with TRBD2. Germline trimming cut 3 bases from V and 5 bases from J; bases unmatched to any gene: 15. This CDR3 is built from 19 residues. Germline V gives CDR1 LGHNA, CDR2 YNFKEQ. CDR3 in DNA: TGTGCCAGCAGCCAGATAGTACTAGCGGGGGGGCTTCAATATGAGACCCAGTACTTC. Translation gives CASSQIVLAGGLQYETQYF.

This chain connects TRBV2 to TRBJ1-4, with 8 bases lining up with TRBD1. CDR3 size: 14 residues. Per the germline V gene, CDR1 is SNHLY and CDR2 is FYNNEI. Trimming removed 6 bases from V and 7 bases from J; junction bases left unmatched: 7. CDR3 DNA sequence: TGTGCCAGCAGGCCGAGACAGGGGCGTGAAAAACTGTTTTTT. This encodes CASRPRQGREKLFF.

This chain joins TRBV7-9 and TRBJ2-3, with 10 bases identical to TRBD1. Trimming cost V 5 bases and J 4 bases; bases outside gene matches: 6. Germline values: CDR1 SEHNR, CDR2 FQNEAQ (reference sequence). The CDR3 has 15 residues. The CDR3 spells CASSTPGTGADTQYF. CDR3 coding DNA: TGTGCCAGCAGCACGCCCGGGACAGGGGCAGATACGCAGTATTTT.

To note about this clonotype: This is likely a read error, given that the CDR3 carries no conserved phenylalanine or tryptophan at its end. No DNA is shown, since the ends of the CDR3 on it are uncertain; the CDR3 is the one TCRdb lists. The chain carries TRBV20-1 and TRBJ1-5; TRBD1, the table's D call, lacks a check against the DNA. The CDR3 region is 10 residues in length, termini included. In germline, CDR1 is DFQATT, CDR2 SNEGSKA (reference sequence). CDR3 sequence: CSAYRGASNL.

The chain carries TRBV7-2 and TRBJ1-5; the D is unclear. The CDR3 covers 14 residues. V gave up 0 bases and J gave up 15 bases, with 18 bases separating them. Germline V gene data show CDR1 as SGHTA and CDR2 as FQGNSA. The CDR3 loop reads CASSLAGSNQDTHF. CDR3 sequence (DNA): TGTGCCAGCAGCTTAGCGGGGAGCAATCAGGATACGCATTTT.

A note on this clonotype: The junction and the germline gene differ at one end; a read error may be behind it. The chain has TRBV4-3 and TRBJ1-1; D possibly corresponds to TRBD1 (6 bases). Germline V gene sequence: CDR1 LGHNA, CDR2 YSLEER. The CDR3 totals 16 residues. The CDR3 DNA sequence: TGCGCCATCAGCCAAGGGAACAGGGTTAGGCCCACTGAAGCTTTCTTT. It codes for CAISQGNRVRPTEAFF.

The CDR3 DNA reads as TGTGCCACCAGTAGGGGACAGGGTTTCTACGAGCAGTACTTC. This translates into CATSRGQGFYEQYF. This chain uses TRBV24-1 with TRBJ2-7; 9 bases are a match to TRBD1. CDR3 size: 14 residues. The junction had 5 bases not matched to a gene; V was cut back by 6 bases and J by 3 bases. CDR1 is KGHDR and CDR2 is SFDVKD in the germline V gene.

A note on this clonotype: The junction shows a germline mismatch at one end, possibly a read error. The chain combines TRBV7-2 with TRBJ2-2; possibly TRBD1 for D (5 bases). Looked up from germline, CDR1 is SGHTA and CDR2 is FQGNSA. The CDR3 consists of 14 residues. For the CDR3, the DNA is TGTGCCAGCAGCGCGCGGATTTTCGATGGGGCGCTGTTTTTT. Encoded protein: CASSARIFDGALFF.

This clonotype was seen repeatedly, ten times or more. The chain has TRBV7-2 and TRBJ2-7; 9 positions agree with TRBD1. This CDR3 region has 15 residues. With V trimmed by 1 base and J by 9 bases, 10 bases remained unmatched. Per germline, CDR1 SGHTA and CDR2 FQGNSA. DNA for the CDR3: TGTGCCAGCAGCTTAGAGTCCAGGACAGGGGTATTGCAGTACTTC. Amino acid sequence: CASSLESRTGVLQYF.

The gene calls are TRBV15 and TRBJ1-1; TRBD1 might be the D (5 bases). V was trimmed by 10 bases and J by 0 bases, leaving 9 bases between them. Germline V gene sequence: CDR1 LNHNV, CDR2 YYDKDF (reference sequence). This CDR3 region has 12 residues. The CDR3 bases are TGTGCCATCGGGGGGTTGAACACTGAAGCTTTCTTT. This sequence encodes CAIGGLNTEAFF.

As regards this clonotype: Germline is not matched at one junction end, which may reflect a read error. The chain joins TRBV7-8 to TRBJ1-2; D is perhaps TRBD1 (5 bases). This CDR3 comprises 14 residues. The V gene's germline CDR1 is SGHVS and CDR2 FQNEAQ. CDR3 DNA sequence: TGTGCCAGCAGCTTAGACGCTCTGGGGCTAAATGAGACGTTC. Amino acids: CASSLDALGLNETF. The full variable domain, in which reference TRBV7-8 and TRBJ1-2 provide the parts outside the CDR3, is GAGVSQSPRYKVAKRGQDVALRCDPISGHVSLFWYQQALGQGPEFLTYFQNEAQLDKSGLPSDRFFAERPEGSVSTLKIQRTQQEDSAVYLCASSLDALGLNETFGSGTRLTVV.

The V and J genes are TRBV7-2 and TRBJ2-5; perhaps TRBD2 as D (5 bases). The CDR3 sequence is 15 residues long. Germline CDR1 and CDR2: SGHTA and FQGNSA. The V and J ends lost 5 bases and 14 bases respectively, with 27 bases between them. In DNA form, the CDR3 reads TGTGCCAGCAGCACACGGGGTTTCGGAACCGAAGCGTTCTACTTC. Translation: CASSTRGFGTEAFYF.

This clonotype was detected ten times or more. V is TRBV6-2 or TRBV6-3 and J is TRBJ2-1, with 7 bases matching TRBD2. With 8 bases clipped from V and 1 base from J, the junction kept 5 bases outside the gene matches. The CDR3 has 14 amino acids. Germline V gives CDR1 MNHEY, CDR2 SVGEGT. The DNA of the CDR3 is TGTGCCAGCTGTTGGGGGGGTTCCTACAATGAGCAGTTCTTC. It yields the protein CASCWGGSYNEQFF.

V and J are TRBV9 and TRBJ1-5; no clear D gene. The germline V and J ends were trimmed by 6 bases and 7 bases, with 17 bases remaining between them. The CDR3 extends over 14 amino acids. Germline CDR1 SGDLS, CDR2 YYNGEE. As DNA, the CDR3 is TGTGCCAGCACCCCCCCCGTTGACAAGCAGCCCCAGCATTTT. Protein sequence: CASTPPVDKQPQHF.

A remark on this clonotype: Since the CDR3 does not end with the conserved phenylalanine or tryptophan, this likely comes from a read error. No DNA is shown, since the ends of the CDR3 on it are uncertain; the CDR3 is the one TCRdb lists. This chain uses TRBV7-2 with TRBJ1-2. With termini counted, the CDR3 has 12 amino acids. Germline CDR1 is SGHTA and CDR2 is FQGNSA. The CDR3 is CASSLERSDYYV.

CDR3 coding DNA: TGTGCCAGCAGTGGAGGGCAGACCTATTCCTACGAGCAGTACTTC. It yields the protein CASSGGQTYSYEQYF. The chain recombines TRBV11-2 with TRBJ2-7; D may be TRBD2 (6 bases). Trimming took 6 bases from V and 1 from J, leaving 16 bases between them. Germline loops: CDR1 SGHAT, CDR2 FQNNGV. There are 15 residues in the CDR3.

The chain recombines TRBV29-1 with TRBJ1-2, with 7 bases matching TRBD1. This CDR3 has 11 residues. Germline CDR1 SQVTM, CDR2 ANQGSEA. The junction had 10 bases not matched to a gene; V was cut back by 6 bases and J by 12 bases. The chain's CDR3 is CSVGTASGNTF. DNA of the CDR3: TGCAGCGTCGGGACAGCCTCTGGAAACACCTTC.

On this clonotype: The CDR3 end shows no conserved phenylalanine or tryptophan, and so a read error is likely. The limits of the CDR3 on the DNA are not certain, so only TCRdb's listed CDR3 is given. This chain links TRBV2 with TRBJ1-1; no DNA check was done on the table's D call, TRBD1. Germline V gene sequence: CDR1 SNHLY, CDR2 FYNNEI. The CDR3 is 15 residues long, counting both termini. The CDR3: CASSVDRAGNTIYFL.

V usage is TRBV29-1 and J usage is TRBJ1-2; tentative D call: TRBD1 (5 bases). V was trimmed by 5 bases and J by 2 bases, leaving 15 bases between them. Germline lookup yields CDR1 SQVTM and CDR2 ANQGSEA. This CDR3 spans 14 amino acids. As DNA, the CDR3 is TGCAGCGTTAATGAAGTCCCAGGGAACTATGGCTACACCTTC. It yields the protein CSVNEVPGNYGYTF.

This clonotype was found a few times. No conserved phenylalanine or tryptophan is present at the end of the CDR3, so a read error is the likely explanation. The DNA is omitted, as the CDR3 cannot be located on it reliably, and the CDR3 follows TCRdb's listing. V gene TRBV20-1 combines with J gene TRBJ1-1; the listed D gene, TRBD1, was not tested against the DNA. Germline CDR1 DFQATT, CDR2 SNEGSKA (reference sequence). The CDR3 is 11 residues long, ends included. CDR3 sequence reads: CSARLTGQTNY.

V gene TRBV7-3 combines with J gene TRBJ2-7; 8 nucleotides line up with TRBD2. The CDR3 extends over 15 amino acids. Germline values: CDR1 SGHTA, CDR2 FQGTGA. Trimming took 5 bases from V and 8 from J; bases not matched to a gene: 14. CDR3 bases: TGTGCCAGCAGCGGACGTTCGGGGGGGATATTGAAGCAGTACTTC. This gives the protein CASSGRSGGILKQYF.

The chain links TRBV12-3 or TRBV12-4 to TRBJ1-1; D perhaps matches TRBD1 (5 bases). The CDR3 has 14 amino acids. The V gene lost 6 bases and the J gene lost 5 bases, with 16 bases spanning the gap. This CDR3 is CASSQQGERTEAFF. The CDR3 DNA follows: TGTGCCAGCAGCCAGCAGGGAGAGAGGACTGAAGCTTTCTTT.

The V and J genes are TRBV7-3 and TRBJ2-3, with D possibly matching TRBD2 (5 bases). Germline V CDR1 and CDR2: SGHTA, FQGTGA. Trimming pared 5 bases from V and 4 bases from J, leaving 16 bases between. This CDR3 is 15 amino acids long. CDR3 sequence (DNA): TGTGCCAGCAGCCCAACACTAGGAGGAGCAGATACGCAGTATTTT. Its protein is CASSPTLGGADTQYF. Together with reference TRBV7-3 and TRBJ2-3, the CDR3 gives the full variable domain: GAGVSQTPSNKVTEKGKYVELRCDPISGHTALYWYRQSLGQGPEFLIYFQGTGAADDSGLPNDRFFAVRPEGSVSTLKIQRTERGDSAVYLCASSPTLGGADTQYFGPGTRLTVL.

This clonotype was seen at least ten times. V and J are TRBV12-3 or TRBV12-4 and TRBJ2-2; the D is unclear. CDR3 size: 15 residues. Trimming pared 6 bases from V and 5 bases from J, leaving 16 bases between. In DNA, the CDR3 is TGTGCCAGCAGAACCCCCGGGCCGTTTACCGGGGAGCTGTTTTTT. Its protein is CASRTPGPFTGELFF.

The chain uses TRBV7-8 and TRBJ1-2; D is uncertain. This CDR3 is built from 16 residues. V lost 6 bases, J lost 11 bases, and 28 bases lay in between. The germline V gene has CDR1 SGHVS and CDR2 FQNEAQ. CDR3: CASSVFYVEGVSGYTF. The DNA of the CDR3 is TGTGCCAGCAGTGTGTTCTACGTGGAGGGCGTCAGTGGGTACACCTTC. Combining the CDR3 with reference TRBV7-8 and TRBJ1-2 gives the whole variable domain GAGVSQSPRYKVAKRGQDVALRCDPISGHVSLFWYQQALGQGPEFLTYFQNEAQLDKSGLPSDRFFAERPEGSVSTLKIQRTQQEDSAVYLCASSVFYVEGVSGYTFGSGTRLTVV.

The chain is built from TRBV10-3 and TRBJ2-7; D perhaps matches TRBD1 (6 bases). The CDR3 is made up of 13 amino acids. Trimming removed 8 bases at V and 2 bases at J, with 13 bases between. CDR1 is ENHRY and CDR2 is SYGVKD in the germline V gene. The CDR3 reads CAIGVGQAYEQYF. CDR3 nucleotides: TGTGCCATCGGGGTGGGACAAGCCTACGAGCAGTACTTC.

Notes on this clonotype: No conserved phenylalanine or tryptophan is present at the end of the CDR3, so a read error is the likely explanation. The chain joins TRBV7-2 to TRBJ1-1; D unresolved. Germline loops: CDR1 SGHTA, CDR2 FQGNSA. The CDR3 covers 13 residues. The CDR3 here is CASSLASRLGAFY. CDR3 DNA: TGCGCCAGCAGCTTAGCAAGTCGGTTAGGAGCTTTCTAT.